The 8 T cell receptor beta chains presented below share a single source sample, sequenced in a study of CD8 T cells in Susac syndrome. With random hexamers, reverse transcription was performed on roughly 0.5 to 1 ug of RNA. MiXCR, applied by TCRdb to the immunoSEQ multiplex PCR reads, yields one record per CDR3 protein. The sample records 95,000 to 150,000 distinct CDR3 sequences, about 94% being singletons. The sample consisted of CD8+ T cells from PBMCs. The receptors here all came from a human donor with Susac syndrome.

V is TRBV11-2 and J is TRBJ2-7; 10 bases map to TRBD1. This CDR3 is 14 amino acids long. The germline gives CDR1 SGHAT, CDR2 FQNNGV. The V gene end was trimmed by 5 bases and the J gene end by 7 bases; junction bases not matched to a gene: 8. The CDR3: CASSPVGTGDEQYF. CDR3 DNA sequence: TGTGCCAGCAGCCCAGTGGGGACAGGGGATGAGCAGTACTTC.

This clonotype has a single count. This chain links TRBV29-1 with TRBJ1-1; the D gene is possibly TRBD1 (5 bases). V was trimmed by 6 bases and J by 5 bases, leaving 10 bases between them. This CDR3 has 11 residues. CDR1 is SQVTM, CDR2 ANQGSEA, per germline. The CDR3 sequence: CSVKGETEAFF. The CDR3 nucleotides are TGCAGCGTGAAAGGGGAGACTGAAGCTTTCTTT.

This chain links TRBV2 with TRBJ2-1; TRBD2 matches 8 bases. CDR3 length equals 18 residues. Trimming removed 5 bases from V and 4 bases from J; junction bases left unmatched: 16. In germline, CDR1 is SNHLY, CDR2 FYNNEI. The CDR3 DNA reads TGTGCCAGCAGTCCCCTACTAGCGGATCCATATACTTACAATGAGCAGTTCTTC. It translates to CASSPLLADPYTYNEQFF.

The chain uses TRBV7-9 and TRBJ2-7; the D is unclear. The V end lost 5 bases, the J end lost 4 bases, and 18 bases lay between the germline ends. CDR3 length equals 15 residues. CDR1 SEHNR and CDR2 FQNEAQ come from the germline V gene (reference sequence). The CDR3 sequence: CASSPPRPTSYEQYF. In DNA form, the CDR3 reads TGTGCCAGCAGCCCCCCCCGGCCGACCTCTTACGAGCAGTACTTC.

The genes are TRBV12-3 or TRBV12-4 and TRBJ2-1; 9 nucleotides line up with TRBD1. After removal of 6 bases from V and 9 bases from J, the junction contained 12 bases not matched to a gene. CDR3 size: 15 residues. CDR3 DNA sequence: TGTGCCAGCAGCTCACCGGGACAGGGTCTCATTGAGCAGTTCTTC. This encodes CASSSPGQGLIEQFF.

V is TRBV13 and J is TRBJ1-1; D remains ambiguous. Trimming removed 2 bases from V and 0 bases from J, with 7 bases in between. CDR1 is PRHDT and CDR2 is FYEKMQ in the germline V gene (reference sequence). This CDR3 is built from 14 residues. The DNA of the CDR3 is TGTGCCAGCAGCTTATCGGAGTTGAACACTGAAGCTTTCTTT. As protein: CASSLSELNTEAFF.

The J gene is TRBJ2-1, the V gene TRBV7-6, with 12 bases that match TRBD2. This CDR3 contains 15 residues. J lost 5 bases, V lost 3 bases, and 2 bases had no gene match. Germline CDR1 reads SGHVS; CDR2 reads FNYEAQ. DNA of the CDR3: TGTGCCAGCAGCTTCCTAGCGGGGGGGAACAATGAGCAGTTCTTC. It specifies CASSFLAGGNNEQFF.

The chain carries TRBV24-1 and TRBJ2-1; TRBD2 matches 7 bases. V shed 5 bases, J shed 4 bases, and the junction held 4 bases outside the gene matches. This CDR3 has 14 residues. Germline CDR1 reads KGHDR; CDR2 reads SFDVKD. DNA of the CDR3: TGTGCCACCAGTGGGACTAGAAAATACAATGAGCAGTTCTTC. Translating gives CATSGTRKYNEQFF.